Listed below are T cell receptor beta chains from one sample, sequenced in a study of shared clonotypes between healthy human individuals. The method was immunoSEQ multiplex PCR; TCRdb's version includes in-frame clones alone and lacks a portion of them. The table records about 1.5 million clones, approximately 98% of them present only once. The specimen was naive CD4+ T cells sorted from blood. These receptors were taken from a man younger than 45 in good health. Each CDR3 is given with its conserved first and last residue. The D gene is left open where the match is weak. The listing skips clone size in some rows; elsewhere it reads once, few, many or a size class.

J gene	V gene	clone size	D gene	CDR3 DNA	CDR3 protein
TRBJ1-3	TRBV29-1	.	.	TGCAGCGTTGGTTGGAGCTCTGGAAACACCATATATTTT	CSVGWSSGNTIYF
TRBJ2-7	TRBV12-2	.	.	TGTGCAAGTCGCCCCTTCCGGGCAGTTCCCTACGAGCAGTACTTC	CASRPFRAVPYEQYF
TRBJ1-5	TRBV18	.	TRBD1	TGTGCCAGCTCACCCGGACAGGGGGCAAATCAGCCCCAGCATTTT	CASSPGQGANQPQHF
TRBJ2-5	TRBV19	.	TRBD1	TGTGCCAGTAGCCCCGACAGGGTCCGGCAGACCCAGTACTTC	CASSPDRVRQTQYF
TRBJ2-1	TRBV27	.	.	TGTGCCAGCGGGACAAGGTTTAACAATGAGCAGTTCTTC	CASGTRFNNEQFF
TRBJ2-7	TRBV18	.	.	TGTGCCAGCTCACCAGCCCCTACGAACGAGCAGTACTTC	CASSPAPTNEQYF
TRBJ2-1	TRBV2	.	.	TGTGCCAGCAGTGCACAGGGAGGGAGGAGTGAGCAGTTCTTC	CASSAQGGRSEQFF
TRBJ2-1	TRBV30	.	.	TGTGCCTGGAGCCTTCGGACAATAAATGAGCAGTTCTTC	CAWSLRTINEQFF
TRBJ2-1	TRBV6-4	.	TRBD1	TGTGCCAGCAGTATGACAGGGTTAGGCAATGAGCAGTTCTTC	CASSMTGLGNEQFF
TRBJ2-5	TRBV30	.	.	TGTGCCTGGAGTGGTCTGACCCAGTACTTC	CAWSGLTQYF
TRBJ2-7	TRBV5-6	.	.	TGTGCCAGCAGCTTGGGTCGGACCTTATCCTACGAGCAGTACTTC	CASSLGRTLSYEQYF
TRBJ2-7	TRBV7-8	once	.	TGTGCCAGCAGCGAGGTTTTTGGCAGACGATCTACGCAGCAGTACTTC	CASSEVFGRRSTQQYF
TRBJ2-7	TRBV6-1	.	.	TGTGCCAGCACGGCAGGGGCCTACGAGCAGTACTTC	CASTAGAYEQYF
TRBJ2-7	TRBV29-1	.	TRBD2	TGCAGCGTGGGGGAGGTAGCGGGGCTGGCTGGCGAGCAGTACTTC	CSVGEVAGLAGEQYF
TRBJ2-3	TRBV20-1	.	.	TGCAAGGCCGGGAAAACAGATACGCAGTATTTT	CKAGKTDTQYF
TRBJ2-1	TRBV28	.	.	TGTGCCAGCAGATCTGGACTGTACAATGAGCAGTTCTTC	CASRSGLYNEQFF
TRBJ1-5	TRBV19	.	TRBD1	TGTGCCAGTCGAAACCCCCGTCTGGACAGGGGTCAGCCCCAGCATTTT	CASRNPRLDRGQPQHF
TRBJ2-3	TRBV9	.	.	TGTGCCAGCAGCGTAGTAACTAGTTCAGATACGCAGTATTTT	CASSVVTSSDTQYF
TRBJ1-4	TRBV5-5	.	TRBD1	TGTGCCAGCAGCCCGGGACAGTCTAATGAAAAACTGTTTTTT	CASSPGQSNEKLFF
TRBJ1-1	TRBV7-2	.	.	TGTGCCAGCAGCTTAGGACTACCGAGGGCTTTCTTT	CASSLGLPRAFF
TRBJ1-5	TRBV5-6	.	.	TGTGCCAGCAGCTTGGCCCCGGGGGTAAGTCAGCCCCAGCATTTT	CASSLAPGVSQPQHF
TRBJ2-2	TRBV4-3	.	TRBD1	TGCGCCAGCAGCCAAGCCCAGGGGGCTGGCGGGGAGCTGTTTTTT	CASSQAQGAGGELFF
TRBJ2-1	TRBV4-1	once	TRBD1	TGCGCCAGCAGCCAAGGAGGGGGCCTATCCTACAATGAGCAGTTCTTC	CASSQGGGLSYNEQFF
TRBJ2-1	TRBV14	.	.	TGTGCCAGCAGCCAGGGAGGATACATCAATGAGCAGTTCTTC	CASSQGGYINEQFF
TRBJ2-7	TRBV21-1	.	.	TGTGCCAGCAGCCTCCGGACTGGGGGGCAGTACTTC	CASSLRTGGQYF
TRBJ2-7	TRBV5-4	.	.	TGTGCCAGCAGCTTGGTAGGGGCCTCCGAGCAGTACTTC	CASSLVGASEQYF
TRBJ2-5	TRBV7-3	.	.	TGTGCCAGCAGCAGGGGCAGGACTGAGACCCAGTACTTC	CASSRGRTETQYF
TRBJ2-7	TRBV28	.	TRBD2	TGTGCCAGCAGTACCCCGTGGGGACTAGCGGGAGGGGGTTACGAGCAGTACTTC	CASSTPWGLAGGGYEQYF
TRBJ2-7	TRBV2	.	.	TGTGCCAGCAACCTTGATCTAAGCTCCTACGAGCAGTACTTC	CASNLDLSSYEQYF
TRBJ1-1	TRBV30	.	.	TGTGCCTGGAGTCCCCGCGCGGGAGACACTGAAGCTTTCTTT	CAWSPRAGDTEAFF